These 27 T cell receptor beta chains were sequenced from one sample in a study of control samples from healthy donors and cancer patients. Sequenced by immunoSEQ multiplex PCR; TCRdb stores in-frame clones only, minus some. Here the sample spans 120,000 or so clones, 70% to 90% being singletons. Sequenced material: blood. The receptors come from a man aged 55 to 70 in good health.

The CDR3 nucleotides are TGTGCCAGCAGCTTAGATGTAACAGGGAGGGAAGCTTTCTTT. It specifies CASSLDVTGREAFF. The chain uses TRBV7-2 and TRBJ1-1, with a tentative D call TRBD1 (6 bases). CDR3 size: 14 residues. Trimming stripped 1 base from V and 8 bases from J, with 14 bases between. Germline-derived CDR1 and CDR2 are SGHTA and FQGNSA.

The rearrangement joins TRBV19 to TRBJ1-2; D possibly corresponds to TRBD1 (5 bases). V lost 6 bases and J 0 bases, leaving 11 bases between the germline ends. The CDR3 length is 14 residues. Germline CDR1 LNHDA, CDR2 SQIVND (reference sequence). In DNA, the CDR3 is TGTGCCAGTAGAGGGGAGCTTGCTAACTATGGCTACACCTTC. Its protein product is CASRGELANYGYTF.

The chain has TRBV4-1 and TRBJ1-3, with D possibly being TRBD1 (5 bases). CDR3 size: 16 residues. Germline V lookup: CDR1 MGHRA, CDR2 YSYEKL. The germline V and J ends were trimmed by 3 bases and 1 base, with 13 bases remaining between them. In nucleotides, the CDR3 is TGCGCCAGCAGCCAGGAACCAGGGTCATCTGGAAACACCATATATTTT. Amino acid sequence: CASSQEPGSSGNTIYF.

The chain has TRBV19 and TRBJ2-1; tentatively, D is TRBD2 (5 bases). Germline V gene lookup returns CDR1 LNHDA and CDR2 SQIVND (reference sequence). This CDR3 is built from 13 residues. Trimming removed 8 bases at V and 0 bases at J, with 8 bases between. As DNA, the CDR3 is TGTGCCAGTGGGAGATCCTCCTACAATGAGCAGTTCTTC. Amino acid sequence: CASGRSSYNEQFF.

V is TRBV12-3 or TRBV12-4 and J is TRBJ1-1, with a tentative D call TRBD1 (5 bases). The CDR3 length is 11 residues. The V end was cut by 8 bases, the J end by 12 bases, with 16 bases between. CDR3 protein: CASGALWATFF. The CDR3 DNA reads TGTGCCAGCGGGGCTCTGTGGGCAACTTTCTTT.

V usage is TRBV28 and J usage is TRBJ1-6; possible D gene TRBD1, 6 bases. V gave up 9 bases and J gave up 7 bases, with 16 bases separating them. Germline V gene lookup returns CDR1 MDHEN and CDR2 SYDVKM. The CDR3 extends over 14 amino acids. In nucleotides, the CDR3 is TGTGCCAGTGTTATCGGACAGCAGAATTCACCCCTCCACTTT. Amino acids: CASVIGQQNSPLHF.

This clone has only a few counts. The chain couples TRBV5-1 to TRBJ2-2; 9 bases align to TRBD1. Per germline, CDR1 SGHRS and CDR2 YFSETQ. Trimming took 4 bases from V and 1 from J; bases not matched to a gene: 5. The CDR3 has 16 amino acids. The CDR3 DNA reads TGCGCCAGCAGCCCGAGGACAGGGGTGAACACCGGGGAGCTGTTTTTT. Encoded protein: CASSPRTGVNTGELFF. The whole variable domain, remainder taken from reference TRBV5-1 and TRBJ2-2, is KAGVTQTPRYLIKTRGQQVTLSCSPISGHRSVSWYQQTPGQGLQFLFEYFSETQRNKGNFPGRFSGRQFSNSRSEMNVSTLELGDSALYLCASSPRTGVNTGELFFGEGSRLTVL.

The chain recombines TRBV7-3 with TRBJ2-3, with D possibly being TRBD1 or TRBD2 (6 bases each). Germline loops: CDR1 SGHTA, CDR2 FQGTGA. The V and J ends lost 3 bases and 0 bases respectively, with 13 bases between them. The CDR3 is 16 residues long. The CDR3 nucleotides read TGTGCCAGCAGCTTCCGTGGGGGGCCTAGCACAGATACGCAGTATTTT. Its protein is CASSFRGGPSTDTQYF.

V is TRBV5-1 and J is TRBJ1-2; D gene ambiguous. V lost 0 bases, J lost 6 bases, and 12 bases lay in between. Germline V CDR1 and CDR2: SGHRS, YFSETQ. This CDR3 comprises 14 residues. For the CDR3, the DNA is TGCGCCAGCAGCTTGGGAGGAGTATACGATGGCTACACCTTC. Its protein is CASSLGGVYDGYTF.

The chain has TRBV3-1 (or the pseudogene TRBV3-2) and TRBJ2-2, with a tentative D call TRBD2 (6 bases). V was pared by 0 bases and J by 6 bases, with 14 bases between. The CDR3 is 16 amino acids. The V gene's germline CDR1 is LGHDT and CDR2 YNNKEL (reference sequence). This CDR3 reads CASSQDRVGGPGELFF. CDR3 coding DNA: TGTGCCAGCAGCCAAGACAGGGTGGGGGGTCCCGGGGAGCTGTTTTTT.

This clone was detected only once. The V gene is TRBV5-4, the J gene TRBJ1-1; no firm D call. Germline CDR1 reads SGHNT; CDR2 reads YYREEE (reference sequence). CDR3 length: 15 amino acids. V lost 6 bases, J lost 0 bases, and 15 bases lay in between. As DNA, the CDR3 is TGTGCCAGCATCCCTAATCCGGGGTTGAACACTGAAGCTTTCTTT. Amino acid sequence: CASIPNPGLNTEAFF. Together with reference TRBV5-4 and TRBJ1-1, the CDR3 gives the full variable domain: ETGVTQSPTHLIKTRGQQVTLRCSSQSGHNTVSWYQQALGQGPQFIFQYYREEENGRGNFPPRFSGLQFPNYSSELNVNALELDDSALYLCASIPNPGLNTEAFFGQGTRLTVV.

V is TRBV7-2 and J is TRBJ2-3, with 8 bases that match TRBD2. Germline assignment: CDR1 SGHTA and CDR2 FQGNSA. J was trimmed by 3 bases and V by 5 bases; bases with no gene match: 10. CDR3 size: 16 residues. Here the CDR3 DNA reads TGTGCCAGCAGCGAACAGCCGGGACTAGTAACAGATACGCAGTATTTT. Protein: CASSEQPGLVTDTQYF.

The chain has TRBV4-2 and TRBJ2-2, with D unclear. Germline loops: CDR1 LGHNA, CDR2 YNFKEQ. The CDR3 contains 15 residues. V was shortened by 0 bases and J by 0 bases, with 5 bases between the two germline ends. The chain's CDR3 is CASSQDGANTGELFF. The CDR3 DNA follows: TGTGCCAGCAGCCAAGATGGGGCGAACACCGGGGAGCTGTTTTTT.

The CDR3 nucleotides read TGCGCCAGCAGTCAGGGCGGGGCGAACACCGGGGAGCTGTTTTTT. Translated: CASSQGGANTGELFF. The chain combines TRBV23-1 with TRBJ2-2; possible D gene TRBD2, 6 bases. TRBV23-1 is known as an ORF, though its function is uncertain. With 3 bases removed from V and 0 bases from J, the gap between germline ends came to 8 bases. The CDR3 runs to 15 residues.

CDR3 sequence reads: CASSPSPLAGGYTDTQYF. In DNA, the CDR3 is TGTGCCAGCAGCCCATCCCCCCTAGCGGGGGGGTACACAGATACGCAGTATTTT. The chain uses TRBV9 and TRBJ2-3; 12 bases are shared with TRBD2. This CDR3 is 18 amino acids long. Per germline, CDR1 SGDLS and CDR2 YYNGEE. After removal of 4 bases from V and 2 bases from J, the junction contained 11 bases not matched to a gene.

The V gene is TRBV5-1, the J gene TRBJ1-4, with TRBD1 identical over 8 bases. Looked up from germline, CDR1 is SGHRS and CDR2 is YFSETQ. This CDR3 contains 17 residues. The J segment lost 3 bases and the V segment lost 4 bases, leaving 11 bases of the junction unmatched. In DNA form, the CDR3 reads TGCGCCAGCAGCCCTGAAATTAAGGGACAGGCTAATGAAAAACTGTTTTTT. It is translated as CASSPEIKGQANEKLFF.

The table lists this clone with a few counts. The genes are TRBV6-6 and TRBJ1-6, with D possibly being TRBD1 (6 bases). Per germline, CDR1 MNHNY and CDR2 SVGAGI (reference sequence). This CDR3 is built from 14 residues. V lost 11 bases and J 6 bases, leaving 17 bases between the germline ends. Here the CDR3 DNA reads TGTGCCGGGAGAGCAGGGGCGGGTAATTCACCCCTCCACTTT. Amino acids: CAGRAGAGNSPLHF.

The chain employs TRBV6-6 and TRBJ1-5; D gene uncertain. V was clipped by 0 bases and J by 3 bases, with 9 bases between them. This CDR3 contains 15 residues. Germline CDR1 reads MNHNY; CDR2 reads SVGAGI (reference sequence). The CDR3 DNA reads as TGTGCCAGCAGTTACTCCTCGGGGATCAATCAGCCCCAGCATTTT. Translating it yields CASSYSSGINQPQHF.

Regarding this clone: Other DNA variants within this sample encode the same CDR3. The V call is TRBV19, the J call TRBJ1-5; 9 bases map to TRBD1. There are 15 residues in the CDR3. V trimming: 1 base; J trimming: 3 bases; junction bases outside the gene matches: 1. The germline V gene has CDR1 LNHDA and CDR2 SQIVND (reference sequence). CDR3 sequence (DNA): TGTGCCAGTAGTATAGGGGACAGGGACAATCAGCCCCAGCATTTT. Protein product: CASSIGDRDNQPQHF.

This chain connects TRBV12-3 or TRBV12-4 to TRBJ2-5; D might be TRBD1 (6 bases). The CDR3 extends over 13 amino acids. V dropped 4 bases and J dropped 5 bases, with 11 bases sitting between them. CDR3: CASSWTERETQYF. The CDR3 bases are TGTGCCAGCAGTTGGACAGAGCGGGAGACCCAGTACTTC.

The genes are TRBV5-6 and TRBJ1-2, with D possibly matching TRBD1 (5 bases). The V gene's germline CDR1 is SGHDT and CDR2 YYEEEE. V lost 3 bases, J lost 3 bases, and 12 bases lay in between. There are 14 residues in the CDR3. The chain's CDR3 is CASSSGTDYYGYTF. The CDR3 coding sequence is TGTGCCAGCAGCTCTGGGACCGACTACTATGGCTACACCTTC.

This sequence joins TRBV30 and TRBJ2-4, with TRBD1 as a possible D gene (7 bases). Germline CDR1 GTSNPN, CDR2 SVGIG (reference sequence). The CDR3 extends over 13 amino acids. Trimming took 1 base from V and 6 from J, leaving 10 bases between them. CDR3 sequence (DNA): TGTGCCTGGAGTGCAGGGGGAGGAAACATTCAGTACTTC. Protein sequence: CAWSAGGGNIQYF.

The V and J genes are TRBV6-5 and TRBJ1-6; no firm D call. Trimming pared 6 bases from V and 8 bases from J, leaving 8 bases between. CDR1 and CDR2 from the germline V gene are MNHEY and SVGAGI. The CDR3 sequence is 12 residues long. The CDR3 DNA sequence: TGTGCCAGCAGATTACCGGATTCACCCCTCCACTTT. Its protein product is CASRLPDSPLHF.

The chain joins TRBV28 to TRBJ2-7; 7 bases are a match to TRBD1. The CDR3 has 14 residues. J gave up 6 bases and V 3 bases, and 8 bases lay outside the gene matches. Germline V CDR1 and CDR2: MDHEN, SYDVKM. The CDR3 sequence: CASSFSGQFAEQYF. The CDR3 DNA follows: TGTGCCAGCAGTTTCTCGGGACAGTTTGCCGAGCAGTACTTC.

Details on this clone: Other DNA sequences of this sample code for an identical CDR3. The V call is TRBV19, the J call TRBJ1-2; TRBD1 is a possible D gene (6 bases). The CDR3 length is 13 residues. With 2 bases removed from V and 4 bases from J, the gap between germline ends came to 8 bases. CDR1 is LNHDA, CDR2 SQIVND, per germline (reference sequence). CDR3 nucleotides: TGTGCCAGTAGTATAACAGGGTCCTATGGCTACACCTTC. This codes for CASSITGSYGYTF.

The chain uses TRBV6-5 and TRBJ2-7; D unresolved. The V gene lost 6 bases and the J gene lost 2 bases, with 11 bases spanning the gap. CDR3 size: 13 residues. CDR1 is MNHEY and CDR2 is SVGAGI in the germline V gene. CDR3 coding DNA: TGTGCCAGCAGATACGGGTCCCCCTACGAGCAGTACTTC. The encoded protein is CASRYGSPYEQYF.

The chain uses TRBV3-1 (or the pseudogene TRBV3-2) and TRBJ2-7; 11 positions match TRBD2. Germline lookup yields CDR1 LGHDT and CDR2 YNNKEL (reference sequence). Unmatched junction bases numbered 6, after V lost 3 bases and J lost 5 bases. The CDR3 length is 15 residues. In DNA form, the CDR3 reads TGTGCCAGCAGCCAGGGACAGACTAGCGGGGACGAGCAGTACTTC. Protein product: CASSQGQTSGDEQYF.